The text below deals with one T cell receptor beta chain. Its antigen is unidentified. Clones were sequenced by immunoSEQ multiplex PCR, and TCRdb holds only the in-frame ones, with some missing. The sample holds 120,000 or so clones, 92% seen once. The data are from a study of T cell responses to AZD1222 COVID-19 vaccine. Broader study findings: No repertoire was sampled before or during the peak T cell response, only after it.

Between the trimmed V and J ends, which lost 5 bases and 0 bases, there was a span of 12 bases. Germline V gives CDR1 SGHRS, CDR2 YFSETQ. The CDR3 covers 15 residues. The TCR was taken from an adult who received the AZD1222 COVID-19 vaccine. The sample consisted of peripheral blood, taken 28 days after the second AZD1222 dose. This sequence joins TRBV5-1 and TRBJ1-5, with TRBD1 as a possible D gene (5 bases). The CDR3 is CASSLDGGSNQPQHF. In DNA, the CDR3 is TGCGCCAGCAGTCTGGATGGGGGTAGCAATCAGCCCCAGCATTTT.